This paragraph reports one T cell receptor beta chain. This sample is drawn from a study of blood T cell repertoires in COVID-19. Libraries were prepared by immunoSEQ multiplex PCR; TCRdb keeps only in-frame clonotypes and omits some of them. This repertoire shows roughly 70,000 clones, about 80% found once; its top ten account for 4.5%. After removal of 6 bases from V and 7 bases from J, the junction contained 5 bases not matched to a gene. In germline, CDR1 is MNHEY, CDR2 SVGAGI. The CDR3 has 13 residues. The rearrangement uses TRBV6-5 and TRBJ2-1; 8 bases are a match to TRBD2. The sample was peripheral blood. This clonotype was obtained from an older woman with acute or convalescent COVID-19. CDR3 bases: TGTGCCAGCAGGCCCCCGGGGGGGAATGAGCAGTTCTTC. This translates into CASRPPGGNEQFF.